The next 23 T cell receptor beta chains were all read from a single sample in a study of shared T cell receptors in the human thymus. Repertoires were generated with immunoSEQ multiplex PCR, while TCRdb's copy carries only in-frame clones and drops some. This table has fewer than 700,000 clones, around 89% appearing once. The sample was also linked to a second study, of human thymus T cells.

Sequenced input: thymocytes. These receptors were collected from a boy in the first two years of life with a congenital heart defect.

The chain couples TRBV11-3 to TRBJ2-1, with D possibly matching TRBD1 (6 bases). Germline V gene sequence: CDR1 SGHNT, CDR2 YENEEA. Trimming left V 5 bases short and J 9 bases short, with 23 bases between. This CDR3 has 16 residues. For the CDR3, the DNA is TGTGCCAGCAGCCTTGGGGTGGACAGTAGTAGGATTGAGCAGTTCTTC. Translated, it gives CASSLGVDSSRIEQFF.

CDR3 in DNA: TGTGCCAGCATTGGAGACCCCTACTATGGCTACACCTTC. This translates into CASIGDPYYGYTF. This chain uses TRBV6-1 with TRBJ1-2; D uncertain. This CDR3 contains 13 residues. The germline V gene encodes CDR1 MNHNS and CDR2 SASEGT. Trimming shortened V by 7 bases and J by 3 bases, and 12 bases separated the two germline ends.

The chain carries TRBV11-2 and TRBJ1-1, with 7 bases fitting TRBD1. V lost 5 bases and J lost 1; bases outside the gene matches: 7. The CDR3 totals 15 residues. In germline, CDR1 is SGHAT, CDR2 FQNNGV. The CDR3 loop is CASSPRQGQNTEAFF. CDR3 in DNA: TGTGCCAGCAGCCCGCGACAGGGTCAGAACACTGAAGCTTTCTTT.

V and J are TRBV4-2 and TRBJ2-7, with D hard to call. This CDR3 region has 18 residues. Germline V CDR1 and CDR2: LGHNA, YNFKEQ. V dropped 0 bases and J dropped 3 bases, with 21 bases sitting between them. The CDR3 protein is CASSQDGPEPKRHYEQYF. DNA of the CDR3: TGTGCCAGCAGCCAAGATGGGCCCGAACCAAAGAGACACTACGAGCAGTACTTC.

The chain combines TRBV27 with TRBJ2-7; 8 positions agree with TRBD1. The CDR3 totals 16 residues. J lost 0 bases, V lost 7 bases, and 11 bases had no gene match. Germline lookup yields CDR1 MNHEY and CDR2 SMNVEV (reference sequence). The CDR3 loop is CASNPDRAPISYEQYF. CDR3 nucleotide sequence: TGTGCCAGCAACCCGGACAGGGCACCAATCTCCTACGAGCAGTACTTC.

The CDR3: CASRRVGTGELFF. The CDR3 coding sequence is TGTGCCAGCAGGAGGGTTGGCACCGGGGAGCTGTTTTTT. V is TRBV28 and J is TRBJ2-2; the D gene is possibly TRBD2 (5 bases). The CDR3 runs 13 residues. V lost 6 bases and J lost 4, with 9 bases in between. CDR1 and CDR2 (germline): MDHEN, SYDVKM. Full variable domain (outside the CDR3, taken from reference TRBV28 and TRBJ2-2): DVKVTQSSRYLVKRTGEKVFLECVQDMDHENMFWYRQDPGLGLRLIYFSYDVKMKEKGDIPEGYSVSREKKERFSLILESASTNQTSMYLCASRRVGTGELFFGEGSRLTVL.

This clone was found once. This chain links TRBV5-5 with TRBJ2-7; 9 bases agree with TRBD2. The junction had 12 bases not matched to a gene; V was cut back by 7 bases and J by 4 bases. The CDR3 is made up of 15 amino acids. The V gene's germline CDR1 is SGHKS and CDR2 YYEKEE (reference sequence). The CDR3 reads CASLLSVAGEYEQYF. The CDR3 DNA reads as TGTGCCAGCCTACTCTCGGTAGCGGGAGAATACGAGCAGTACTTC.

The chain employs TRBV4-3 and TRBJ2-1, with D possibly TRBD2 on 5 matching bases. The V and J ends lost 3 bases and 2 bases respectively, with 11 bases between them. Germline CDR1 is LGHNA and CDR2 is YSLEER. This CDR3 region has 15 residues. The DNA of the CDR3 is TGCGCCAGCAGCCATGGAGGACGAACCTACAATGAGCAGTTCTTC. It translates to CASSHGGRTYNEQFF.

The DNA for the CDR3 is TGTGCCACCAGCACAACGACAGGGCCCTACGAGCAGTACTTC. Amino acids: CATSTTTGPYEQYF. The chain couples TRBV15 to TRBJ2-7, with TRBD1 matching 7 bases. J was trimmed by 2 bases and V by 4 bases; bases with no gene match: 5. The CDR3 extends over 14 amino acids. Germline values: CDR1 LNHNV, CDR2 YYDKDF (reference sequence).

V usage is TRBV4-1 and J usage is TRBJ1-1, with D maybe TRBD1 (5 bases). The CDR3 is 15 amino acids. With 3 bases removed from V and 2 bases from J, the gap between germline ends came to 13 bases. From germline, CDR1 is MGHRA and CDR2 YSYEKL. The CDR3 loop reads CASSHSQGGNTEAFF. The DNA of the CDR3 is TGCGCCAGCAGCCATTCCCAGGGTGGTAACACTGAAGCTTTCTTT.

This clone was detected only once. Other DNA sequences in this specimen translate into the identical CDR3. The chain couples TRBV6-5 to TRBJ2-3; possibly TRBD2 for D (5 bases). The CDR3 runs to 15 residues. Trimming removed 0 bases from V and 1 base from J, with 8 bases in between. CDR1 is MNHEY and CDR2 is SVGAGI in the germline V gene. The CDR3 coding sequence is TGTGCCAGCAGTTACTCTGGGCGGGGCACAGATACGCAGTATTTT. This sequence encodes CASSYSGRGTDTQYF.

The chain is built from TRBV10-1 and TRBJ2-7, with 9 bases matching TRBD2. Looked up from germline, CDR1 is WNHNN and CDR2 is SYGVQD (reference sequence). The CDR3 sequence is 15 residues long. The J segment lost 4 bases and the V segment lost 6 bases, leaving 10 bases of the junction unmatched. In DNA form, the CDR3 reads TGCGCCAGCAGAGCCGGGACTAGCCTTCCTTACGAGCAGTACTTC. This encodes CASRAGTSLPYEQYF.

For this clone: The germline gene is not matched at one end of the junction; a read error may be the cause. This same CDR3 is encoded by further DNA sequences in the sample. The J gene is TRBJ2-7, the V gene TRBV5-6; a weak D match, TRBD2 (6 bases). Germline loops: CDR1 SGHDT, CDR2 YYEEEE. The CDR3 totals 16 residues. In DNA, the CDR3 is TGCGCCAGCAGCTTGGGGGGAGCCTTAATCTCCTACGAGCAGTACTTC. Amino acids: CASSLGGALISYEQYF. Together with reference TRBV5-6 and TRBJ2-7, the CDR3 gives the full variable domain: DAGVTQSPTHLIKTRGQQVTLRCSPKSGHDTVSWYQQALGQGPQFIFQYYEEEERQRGNFPDRFSGHQFPNYSSELNVNALLLGDSALYLCASSLGGALISYEQYFGPGTRLTVT.

This sequence joins TRBV4-2 and TRBJ1-3; the D gene is possibly TRBD1 (5 bases). The CDR3 spans 15 residues. Trimming removed 1 base from V and 2 bases from J, with 9 bases in between. CDR1 is LGHNA, CDR2 YNFKEQ, per germline. CDR3 sequence: CASSQGAGTGNTIYF. CDR3 DNA: TGTGCCAGCAGCCAAGGAGCAGGGACTGGAAACACCATATATTTT.

This clone was seen just once. The chain carries TRBV5-6 and TRBJ2-7; D gene uncertain. The J call may be wrong; the DNA end is better matched by TRBJ2-5. The germline V gene has CDR1 SGHDT and CDR2 YYEEEE. The CDR3 runs 14 residues. CDR3 loop: CASSLGSLAETQYF. CDR3 in DNA: TGTGCCAGCAGCTTGGGATCCCTTGCGGAGACCCAGTACTTC.

V and J are TRBV14 and TRBJ2-1; TRBD2 aligns across 10 bases. The V gene end was trimmed by 1 base and the J gene end by 0 bases; junction bases not matched to a gene: 0. Germline-derived CDR1 and CDR2 are SGHDN and FVKESK. There are 16 residues in the CDR3. Written as DNA, the CDR3 is TGTGCCAGCAGCCAAGGGACTAGCGGCTCCTACAATGAGCAGTTCTTC. It specifies CASSQGTSGSYNEQFF.

This clone was seen a few times. The V gene is TRBV14, the J gene TRBJ2-1; D gene uncertain. The CDR3 covers 13 residues. Germline V gene lookup returns CDR1 SGHDN and CDR2 FVKESK. V was shortened by 5 bases and J by 9 bases, with 14 bases between the two germline ends. CDR3 sequence: CASSSGPWSEQFF. CDR3 DNA sequence: TGTGCCAGCAGCTCTGGCCCTTGGAGTGAGCAGTTCTTC.

The chain couples TRBV5-8 to TRBJ2-2; D gene unclear. CDR1 SGHTS and CDR2 YDEGEE come from the germline V gene. The CDR3 sequence is 14 residues long. V was pared by 1 base and J by 1 base, with 5 bases between. The CDR3 DNA reads as TGTGCCAGCAGCTTGATCCAGAACACCGGGGAGCTGTTTTTT. It encodes CASSLIQNTGELFF.

With regard to this clone: One end of the junction fails to match germline, which may point to a read error. V usage is TRBV7-7 and J usage is TRBJ2-1, with 7 bases matching TRBD1. Germline V gene data show CDR1 as SSHAT and CDR2 as FNYEAQ (reference sequence). The CDR3 is 17 amino acids. The CDR3 loop is CASSATAGTVPYNEQFF. In DNA form, the CDR3 reads TGTGCTAGCAGCGCCACGGCCGGGACAGTCCCCTACAATGAGCAGTTCTTC. The complete variable domain, with remaining parts taken from reference TRBV7-7 and TRBJ2-1, reads GAGVSQSPRYKVTKRGQDVTLRCDPISSHATLYWYQQALGQGPEFLTYFNYEAQPDKSGLPSDRFSAERPEGSISTLTIQRTEQRDSAMYRCASSATAGTVPYNEQFFGPGTRLTVL.

V and J are TRBV14 and TRBJ1-4; TRBD1 might be the D (5 bases). Trimming left V 1 base short and J 10 bases short, with 13 bases between. CDR1 and CDR2 from the germline V gene are SGHDN and FVKESK. This CDR3 spans 14 amino acids. DNA of the CDR3: TGTGCCAGCAGCCAAGCCCCCTCCGGGGGAAAACTGTTTTTT. This translates into CASSQAPSGGKLFF.

The CDR3: CATSREEREHYNEQFF. Written as DNA, the CDR3 is TGTGCCACCAGCAGAGAAGAGCGGGAGCACTACAATGAGCAGTTCTTC. The rearrangement joins TRBV15 to TRBJ2-1; TRBD2 matches at 8 bases. With V trimmed by 0 bases and J by 3 bases, 4 bases remained unmatched. Germline values: CDR1 LNHNV, CDR2 YYDKDF (reference sequence). The CDR3 extends over 16 amino acids. Using reference TRBV15 and TRBJ2-1 for the parts outside the CDR3, the full variable domain is DAMVIQNPRYQVTQFGKPVTLSCSQTLNHNVMYWYQQKSSQAPKLLFHYYDKDFNNEADTPDNFQSRRPNTSFCFLDIRSPGLGDTAMYLCATSREEREHYNEQFFGPGTRLTVL.

The genes are TRBV5-1 and TRBJ2-1, with 8 bases lining up with TRBD2. Germline V gene lookup returns CDR1 SGHRS and CDR2 YFSETQ. V lost 0 bases and J lost 2; bases outside the gene matches: 13. The length of the CDR3 is 19 residues. The CDR3 nucleotides are TGCGCCAGCAGCTTGGGACCCTTCCGGGCGGGAGGCCCCTACAATGAGCAGTTCTTC. Translation gives CASSLGPFRAGGPYNEQFF.

The chain is built from TRBV19 and TRBJ2-2, with D possibly TRBD2 on 6 matching bases. Germline V gene sequence: CDR1 LNHDA, CDR2 SQIVND (reference sequence). Between the trimmed V and J ends, which lost 5 bases and 7 bases, there was a span of 23 bases. The CDR3 has 17 amino acids. The CDR3 sequence is CASSFSGLGRASGELFF. The CDR3 coding sequence is TGTGCCAGTAGTTTCTCGGGACTTGGACGAGCAAGCGGGGAGCTGTTTTTT.